The rows below give T cell receptor beta chains drawn from one sample of a study of shared clonotypes between healthy human individuals. Assay used: immunoSEQ multiplex PCR; TCRdb lists only in-frame clones, some missing. The data contain hundreds of thousands of clones, roughly 98% of them singletons. Material for sequencing was naive CD8+ T cells sorted from blood. The receptors were sampled from a man aged 25-40 years in good health. The CDR3 runs from the conserved cysteine through the conserved F or W. A D gene is named only where the DNA matches it firmly. Part of the rows lack a size; the others show once, few, many or a class for expanded clones.

.,TRBJ2-7,.,TRBV7-9,CAEWRGYEQYF,TGTGCCGAGTGGCGGGGCTACGAGCAGTACTTC
.,TRBJ2-1,.,TRBV30,CAWSRMNNEQFF,TGTGCCTGGAGTAGGATGAACAATGAGCAGTTCTTC
.,TRBJ2-2,.,TRBV5-5,CASSSYQGFGELFF,TGTGCCAGCAGCTCGTACCAGGGATTCGGGGAGCTGTTTTTT
.,TRBJ2-1,TRBD1,TRBV5-4,CASSALQGDNEQFF,TGTGCCAGCAGCGCCTTACAGGGGGACAATGAGCAGTTCTTC
.,TRBJ2-7,.,TRBV7-6,CASSMRSGNEQYF,TGTGCCAGCAGCATGAGGTCTGGTAACGAGCAGTACTTC
.,TRBJ2-2,TRBD2,TRBV27,CASSLISGRAQTGELFF,TGTGCCAGCAGTTTAATTAGCGGGAGGGCCCAAACCGGGGAGCTGTTTTTT
.,TRBJ2-6,.,TRBV18,CASSNPAGANVLTF,TGTGCCAGCTCAAACCCCGCGGGGGCCAACGTCCTGACTTTC
.,TRBJ2-1,.,TRBV7-9,CASSLFQGRSNEQFF,TGTGCCAGCAGCTTATTTCAGGGGCGCAGCAATGAGCAGTTCTTC
.,TRBJ2-1,.,TRBV9,CASSADSQAGNEQFF,TGTGCCAGCAGCGCCGATTCCCAAGCGGGCAATGAGCAGTTCTTC
.,TRBJ2-2,.,TRBV18,CASSPPRGQDTGELFF,TGTGCCAGCTCACCACCGAGGGGCCAGGACACCGGGGAGCTGTTTTTT
once,TRBJ1-5,.,TRBV15,CATSRDKGFGQPQHF,TGTGCCACCAGCAGAGATAAGGGGTTCGGTCAGCCCCAGCATTTT
.,TRBJ2-7,TRBD2,TRBV7-9,CASSSLAGTYEQYF,TGTGCCAGCAGCTCTCTAGCGGGAACCTACGAGCAGTACTTC
once,TRBJ1-5,.,TRBV7-2,CASSLSLGEPQHF,TGTGCCAGCAGCTTGAGTTTGGGGGAGCCCCAGCATTTT
.,TRBJ2-3,TRBD1,TRBV29-1,CSVEEFPGQSVLTDTQYF,TGCAGCGTTGAAGAGTTTCCGGGACAGAGTGTTTTAACAGATACGCAGTATTTT
.,TRBJ2-5,TRBD2,TRBV9,CASSPWGGQETQYF,TGTGCCAGCAGCCCCTGGGGGGGCCAAGAGACCCAGTACTTC
.,TRBJ2-3,.,TRBV19,CASSIGVGDTDTQYF,TGTGCCAGTAGTATCGGGGTAGGGGACACAGATACGCAGTATTTT
.,TRBJ2-1,TRBD2,TRBV5-1,CASSLKGLGVVDEQFF,TGCGCCAGCAGCTTGAAAGGACTAGGGGTTGTAGATGAGCAGTTCTTC
.,TRBJ2-7,.,TRBV27,CASSYTGSSYEQYF,TGTGCCAGCAGTTATACGGGATCTTCCTACGAGCAGTACTTC
.,TRBJ2-1,.,TRBV7-8,CASSRAQDEQFF,TGTGCCAGCAGCCGCGCGCAGGATGAGCAGTTCTTC
once,TRBJ2-2,TRBD2,TRBV9,CASSGTRGTGELFF,TGTGCCAGCAGTGGGACTAGGGGAACCGGGGAGCTGTTTTTT
.,TRBJ2-7,TRBD2,TRBV27,CASSSPGGRAPYEQYF,TGTGCCAGCAGTTCCCCTGGGGGGAGGGCCCCCTACGAGCAGTACTTC
.,TRBJ1-1,.,TRBV7-7,CASSQDKNTEAFF,TGTGCTAGCAGCCAGGACAAGAACACTGAAGCTTTCTTT